Listed here are 25 T cell receptor beta chains from one sample, sequenced in a study of CD8+ T cells in alopecia areata (dated by TCRdb to 2016 to 2018). The library was prepared using the immunoSEQ multiplex PCR assay. RNA was extracted from all samples and reverse transcribed into cDNA, which served as template for TCR sequencing. Imported from immuneACCESS, the table was reduced by TCRdb to in-frame sequences with V and J called. These copies leave out some clones; in studies compared against another copy, an unresolved V gene accounts for under half, and the cause of the remainder is not known. This sample gives 100,000 to 120,000 clones in total; under 65% of them show up just once. Roughly 25% of the sample comes from the top ten. Sequencing was done on a sample of NKG2D-low CD8+ T cells sorted from blood. The cell subset or site label on this specimen signifies: sorted CD8+ NKG2D-low blood T cells. Every receptor here comes from a human donor with alopecia areata.

V gene TRBV9 combines with J gene TRBJ1-2, with D maybe TRBD1 (5 bases). V was trimmed by 7 bases and J by 5 bases, leaving 12 bases between them. The CDR3 has 12 amino acids. Germline V CDR1 and CDR2: SGDLS, YYNGEE. The DNA of the CDR3 is TGTGCCAGCGGGACGTCAAGTTATGGCTACACCTTC. It codes for CASGTSSYGYTF.

The DNA for the CDR3 is TGTGCCAGCAGCTTAGGGCGAGATACGCAGTATTTT. Amino acid sequence: CASSLGRDTQYF. The chain carries TRBV13 and TRBJ2-3; D unresolved. Per germline, CDR1 PRHDT and CDR2 FYEKMQ (reference sequence). V was clipped by 0 bases and J by 5 bases, with 3 bases between them. CDR3 length: 12 residues.

The chain recombines TRBV7-6 with TRBJ1-1, with D perhaps TRBD1 (5 bases). The CDR3 is 14 residues long. V gave up 8 bases and J gave up 0 bases, with 13 bases separating them. Looked up from germline, CDR1 is SGHVS and CDR2 is FNYEAQ. The CDR3 nucleotides are TGTGCCAGCCGTTCGACGGACATGAACACTGAAGCTTTCTTT. It is translated as CASRSTDMNTEAFF. The full variable domain, completed using reference TRBV7-6 and TRBJ1-1, is GAGVSQSPRYKVTKRGQDVALRCDPISGHVSLYWYRQALGQGPEFLTYFNYEAQQDKSGLPNDRFSAERPEGSISTLTIQRTEQRDSAMYRCASRSTDMNTEAFFGQGTRLTVV.

Comments on this clone: One base away lies a much larger clone, so this may be a sequencing read error. Additional DNA sequences in this sample encode the identical CDR3. This chain connects TRBV7-9 to TRBJ2-7; a possible D gene is TRBD1 (6 bases). V shed 5 bases and J shed 4 bases, with 9 bases lying between them. This CDR3 is built from 12 residues. Germline V gene sequence: CDR1 SEHNR, CDR2 FQNEAQ (reference sequence). CDR3 bases: TGTGCCAGCAGCCCAACAGGGTACGAGCAGTACTTC. The encoded protein is CASSPTGYEQYF.

This chain links TRBV27 with TRBJ1-5; D is undetermined. The CDR3 is 15 residues long. The V gene lost 0 bases and the J gene lost 1 base, with 7 bases spanning the gap. From germline, CDR1 is MNHEY and CDR2 SMNVEV (reference sequence). The DNA of the CDR3 is TGTGCCAGCAGTTTATCATGGAGGAGCAATCAGCCCCAGCATTTT. Residues: CASSLSWRSNQPQHF.

The chain uses TRBV5-1 and TRBJ2-1; possibly TRBD2 for D (5 bases). Between the trimmed V and J ends, which lost 0 bases and 7 bases, there was a span of 23 bases. CDR3 length equals 18 residues. Germline V gene sequence: CDR1 SGHRS, CDR2 YFSETQ. The CDR3 nucleotides are TGCGCCAGCAGCTTGGGCGCATTGAGGGAGTTTAACTTGAATGAGCAGTTCTTC. It encodes CASSLGALREFNLNEQFF.

The table lists this clone with a count of one. The chain couples TRBV9 to TRBJ1-2; D remains unclear. The germline V gene has CDR1 SGDLS and CDR2 YYNGEE. This CDR3 spans 14 amino acids. V dropped 0 bases and J dropped 2 bases, with 8 bases sitting between them. Here the CDR3 reads CASSVGSGNYGYTF. The DNA for the CDR3 is TGTGCCAGCAGCGTAGGCTCTGGCAACTATGGCTACACCTTC.

V is TRBV6-5 and J is TRBJ2-1; 10 nucleotides align to TRBD2. Per the germline V gene, CDR1 is MNHEY and CDR2 is SVGAGI. The V and J ends lost 2 bases and 3 bases, in that order; junction bases with no gene match: 1. This CDR3 has 15 residues. Written as DNA, the CDR3 is TGTGCCAGCAGTTACACTAGCGGGATCTACAATGAGCAGTTCTTC. This gives the protein CASSYTSGIYNEQFF.

As for this clone: The germline gene is not matched at one end of the junction; a read error may be the cause. The chain links TRBV4-1 to TRBJ1-6; 8 bases align to TRBD1. The CDR3 totals 15 residues. From germline, CDR1 is MGHRA and CDR2 YSYEKL. This CDR3 is CASSPPGQDNSPLHF. CDR3 sequence (DNA): TGTGCCAGCAGCCCACCGGGACAGGATAATTCACCCCTCCACTTT.

The CDR3 here is CSVEGQGANEKLFF. DNA of the CDR3: TGCAGCGTTGAAGGGCAGGGAGCTAATGAAAAACTGTTTTTT. The V call is TRBV29-1, the J call TRBJ1-4; D may be TRBD1 (5 bases). Germline-derived CDR1 and CDR2 are SQVTM and ANQGSEA. Trimming took 1 base from V and 3 from J, leaving 9 bases between them. The CDR3 consists of 14 residues.

The rearrangement uses TRBV4-1 and TRBJ2-3, with 13 bases fitting TRBD2. Germline V gives CDR1 MGHRA, CDR2 YSYEKL. This CDR3 has 18 residues. V was pared by 5 bases and J by 2 bases, with 10 bases of the junction left unmatched. The CDR3 region has the DNA TGCGCCAGCAGCTCTAGACTAGCGGGAGGAACACCCACAGATACGCAGTATTTT. Translation gives CASSSRLAGGTPTDTQYF.

J is TRBJ1-3 and V is TRBV5-1; D is undetermined. Trimming shortened V by 0 bases and J by 4 bases, and 8 bases separated the two germline ends. Germline V gene lookup returns CDR1 SGHRS and CDR2 YFSETQ. The CDR3 extends over 14 amino acids. Here the CDR3 reads CASSLAGSGNTIYF. The DNA for the CDR3 is TGCGCCAGCAGCTTGGCGGGGTCCGGAAACACCATATATTTT. The full variable domain, in which reference TRBV5-1 and TRBJ1-3 provide the parts outside the CDR3, is KAGVTQTPRYLIKTRGQQVTLSCSPISGHRSVSWYQQTPGQGLQFLFEYFSETQRNKGNFPGRFSGRQFSNSRSEMNVSTLELGDSALYLCASSLAGSGNTIYFGEGSWLTVV.

The rearrangement uses TRBV29-1 and TRBJ1-3; D is unclear. Germline V gene lookup returns CDR1 SQVTM and CDR2 ANQGSEA. The CDR3 extends over 16 amino acids. Trimming shortened V by 0 bases and J by 2 bases, and 14 bases separated the two germline ends. CDR3 coding DNA: TGCAGCGTTGAAGATCTGGGAGATACTACTGGAAACACCATATATTTT. This gives the protein CSVEDLGDTTGNTIYF.

This sequence joins TRBV19 and TRBJ1-5, with 8 bases that match TRBD1. J lost 1 base, V lost 8 bases, and 1 base had no gene match. The CDR3 runs 13 residues. Germline V gene data show CDR1 as LNHDA and CDR2 as SQIVND (reference sequence). CDR3 sequence (DNA): TGTGCCAGTCGGACAGGGAGCAATCAGCCCCAGCATTTT. It specifies CASRTGSNQPQHF.

The chain couples TRBV9 to TRBJ2-5, with 10 positions matching TRBD2. The V and J ends lost 3 bases and 5 bases, in that order; junction bases with no gene match: 10. The CDR3 has 16 amino acids. Germline CDR1 is SGDLS and CDR2 is YYNGEE. The CDR3 is CASSASGSEVWETQYF. CDR3 nucleotides: TGTGCCAGCAGCGCTAGCGGGAGTGAGGTGTGGGAGACCCAGTACTTC.

The rearrangement uses TRBV13 and TRBJ1-3; 11 bases fit TRBD1. Unmatched junction bases numbered 5, after V lost 4 bases and J lost 3 bases. CDR1 is PRHDT and CDR2 is FYEKMQ in the germline V gene (reference sequence). CDR3 length equals 16 residues. The CDR3 loop reads CASSSGQGADGNTIYF. CDR3 DNA sequence: TGTGCCAGCAGCTCCGGACAGGGGGCAGATGGAAACACCATATATTTT.

The V gene is TRBV27, the J gene TRBJ2-3; the match to TRBD2 covers 10 bases. The CDR3 has 16 residues. Trimming removed 2 bases from V and 3 bases from J; junction bases left unmatched: 5. Germline V gene data show CDR1 as MNHEY and CDR2 as SMNVEV (reference sequence). This CDR3 is CASSLLPSGSTDTQYF. CDR3 nucleotides: TGTGCCAGCAGTTTACTGCCTAGCGGGAGTACAGATACGCAGTATTTT.

The chain joins TRBV4-2 to TRBJ2-3; the D is unclear. The CDR3 covers 13 residues. Between the trimmed V and J ends, which lost 0 bases and 5 bases, there was a span of 6 bases. Per the germline V gene, CDR1 is LGHNA and CDR2 is YNFKEQ. CDR3 in amino acids: CASSQEWGDTQYF. CDR3 bases: TGTGCCAGCAGCCAAGAGTGGGGAGATACGCAGTATTTT.

The chain recombines TRBV27 with TRBJ2-7; D not certain. Germline V gene lookup returns CDR1 MNHEY and CDR2 SMNVEV (reference sequence). Trimming pared 3 bases from V and 3 bases from J, leaving 9 bases between. This CDR3 has 13 amino acids. The CDR3 is CASSLAEFYEQYF. The CDR3 nucleotides read TGTGCCAGCAGTTTGGCGGAGTTCTACGAGCAGTACTTC.

V is TRBV7-8 and J is TRBJ1-1, with 8 bases matching TRBD1. This CDR3 contains 15 residues. Per germline, CDR1 SGHVS and CDR2 FQNEAQ. Unmatched junction bases numbered 3, after V lost 2 bases and J lost 1 base. CDR3 residues: CASSLSGTGNTEAFF. The CDR3 DNA sequence: TGTGCCAGCAGCTTAAGTGGGACAGGGAACACTGAAGCTTTCTTT.

This clone has only a few counts. The chain is built from TRBV29-1 and TRBJ2-2; a weak D match, TRBD2 (5 bases). V was clipped by 3 bases and J by 5 bases, with 13 bases between them. This CDR3 has 14 amino acids. CDR1 is SQVTM and CDR2 is ANQGSEA in the germline V gene. CDR3 in DNA: TGCAGCGTTGATGTGGGAGTAGGGACCGGGGAGCTGTTTTTT. It specifies CSVDVGVGTGELFF.

The chain combines TRBV7-9 with TRBJ1-6; tentatively, D is TRBD1 (5 bases). With 1 base removed from V and 4 bases from J, the gap between germline ends came to 8 bases. The CDR3 sequence is 15 residues long. CDR1 is SEHNR, CDR2 FQNEAQ, per germline (reference sequence). CDR3: CASSLVGGYNSPLHF. The DNA of the CDR3 is TGTGCCAGCAGCTTAGTTGGGGGTTATAATTCACCCCTCCACTTT.

This chain connects TRBV30 to TRBJ2-3, with 9 bases fitting TRBD2. From germline, CDR1 is GTSNPN and CDR2 SVGIG (reference sequence). This CDR3 has 18 residues. J lost 2 bases, V lost 8 bases, and 20 bases had no gene match. CDR3 in DNA: TGTGCCAGAAAACCAGGGGATTCGGCGGGAGGGATCACAGATACGCAGTATTTT. It yields the protein CARKPGDSAGGITDTQYF.

This clone was observed a few times. The V gene is TRBV19, the J gene TRBJ2-7; D is uncertain. Trimming cost V 8 bases and J 3 bases, with 14 bases left between them. CDR3 length equals 13 residues. Germline values: CDR1 LNHDA, CDR2 SQIVND (reference sequence). CDR3 nucleotides: TGTGCCAGTTCGCCTACAAGGCACTACGAGCAGTACTTC. This sequence encodes CASSPTRHYEQYF.

This clone showed up just a few times. DNA for the CDR3: TGTGCCAGCAGCCCTAGGAGTCACTCCTACAATGAGCAGTTCTTC. This translates into CASSPRSHSYNEQFF. The chain combines TRBV6-5 with TRBJ2-1, with D hard to call. The CDR3 is 15 residues long. Trimming pared 6 bases from V and 0 bases from J, leaving 12 bases between. The V gene's germline CDR1 is MNHEY and CDR2 SVGAGI.